These T cell receptor beta chains were read from a single sample in a study of human T cells and chemical hapten exposure. Each CDR3 protein is one row after TCRdb ran MiXCR on the RACE reads. The sample lists approximately 350,000 distinct CDR3 sequences, over 6% occurring once. The specimen comprised whole blood, sampled in connection with sensitization to the hapten diphenylcyclopropenone (DPC). The receptors originated from a woman under 30 with alopecia areata. Some clones in this sample may be carry-over from other donors' samples. The CDR3 runs from the conserved cysteine through the conserved F or W. Each record gives: D gene, V gene, J gene, clone size, CDR3 DNA, CDR3 protein. D genes are given only for firm matches. Size values are once, few and many counts, or a class for expanded clones, and some rows have none.

-	TRBV6-2/TRBV6-3	TRBJ1-6	few	TGTGCCAGCAGTCAGGAGTTACAAGTGGACAGCAATAATTCACCCCTCCACTTT	CASSQELQVDSNNSPLHF
-	TRBV20-1	TRBJ1-2	few	TGCAGTGCTATACGACAGTTAGCTAACTATGGCTACACCTTC	CSAIRQLANYGYTF
TRBD1	TRBV6-5	TRBJ2-2	-	TGTGCCAGCAAGATTCAGGGGGCGAACACCGGGGAGCTGTTTTTT	CASKIQGANTGELFF
-	TRBV7-6	TRBJ2-5	few	TGTGCCAGCAGCCCCGTGCAGGGTGGTCAAGAGACCCAGTACTTC	CASSPVQGGQETQYF
-	TRBV7-2	TRBJ1-5	many	TGTGCCAGCAGCTTAGGGGCAGGCCCTAGTAGCAATCAGCCCCAGCATTTT	CASSLGAGPSSNQPQHF
-	TRBV9	TRBJ1-5	-	TGTGCCAGCAGCGTAAGCTCCGAGAACAATCAGCCCCAGCATTTT	CASSVSSENNQPQHF
-	TRBV6-4	TRBJ2-4	-	TGTGCCAGCAGTCCCGCGGGCAGCACAAACAACATTCAGTACTTC	CASSPAGSTNNIQYF
-	TRBV12-3/TRBV12-4	TRBJ1-5	many	TGTGCCAGCAGTTTGGAGTATCAGCCCCAGCATTTT	CASSLEYQPQHF
TRBD1	TRBV7-2	TRBJ1-3	few	TGTGCCAGCAGCTTGACAGGGGTCTCTGGAAACACCATATATTTT	CASSLTGVSGNTIYF
TRBD2	TRBV10-3	TRBJ2-5	-	TGTGCCATCAGCCCCGGGACTAGCGGGGGCCAAGAGACCCAGTACTTC	CAISPGTSGGQETQYF
-	TRBV10-3	TRBJ1-4	many	TGTGCCATCAGTGAGTCCGGGATTGAAAAACTGTTTTTT	CAISESGIEKLFF
-	TRBV6-2/TRBV6-3	TRBJ1-1	many	TGTGCCAGCACCCTTGGTGCCTTCTACACTGAAGCTTTCTTT	CASTLGAFYTEAFF
-	TRBV12-3/TRBV12-4	TRBJ2-1	many	TGTGCCAGCAGCTCCTACAATGAGCAGTTCTTC	CASSSYNEQFF
-	TRBV7-2	TRBJ2-2	-	TGTGCCAGCAGCCACGATGCGACCGGGGAGCTGTTTTTT	CASSHDATGELFF
TRBD2	TRBV4-2	TRBJ2-7	many	TGTGCCAGCAGCCAAGTCAAATCGGGGACTAGCTATCTTCCCTACGAGCAGTACTTC	CASSQVKSGTSYLPYEQYF
TRBD1	TRBV12-3/TRBV12-4	TRBJ1-1	few	TGTGCCAGCAGTTTAGCCCCACAGGGGTACACTGAAGCTTTCTTT	CASSLAPQGYTEAFF
-	TRBV7-8	TRBJ1-4	many	TGTGCCAGCAGCCCAAGGATGGATAATGAAAAACTGTTTTTT	CASSPRMDNEKLFF
-	TRBV27	TRBJ2-7	many	TGTGCCAGCAGTTTCGAGGGGTACGAGCAGTACTTC	CASSFEGYEQYF
-	TRBV29-1	TRBJ2-7	-	TGCAGCGTTGTTATTGGGGGCGTCGGGCAGTACTTC	CSVVIGGVGQYF
-	TRBV5-1	TRBJ2-1	many	TGCGCCAGCAGCTTGGCCGGCTTAGGGGATGAGCAGTTCTTC	CASSLAGLGDEQFF
-	TRBV9	TRBJ1-2	many	TGTGCCAGCAGCGTAGTGGTTATAGACACTTACTATGGCTACACCTTC	CASSVVVIDTYYGYTF
TRBD1	TRBV12-3/TRBV12-4	TRBJ2-3	-	TGTGCCAGCAGTCTCCCGGGACAGGGGGCTTGGGTTCTCACAGATACGCAGTATTTT	CASSLPGQGAWVLTDTQYF
-	TRBV6-6	TRBJ1-1	many	TGTGCCAGCAGTTACTCGAGCCGGGCGAACACTGAAGCTTTCTTT	CASSYSSRANTEAFF
-	TRBV13	TRBJ2-1	-	TGTGCCAGCAGCTTAAGTCCCTACCGTACGGAGTTCTTC	CASSLSPYRTEFF
-	TRBV3-1	TRBJ1-2	few	TGTGCCAGCAGCCTGGACGGCGTTGGCTATGGCTACACCTTC	CASSLDGVGYGYTF